This entry lists 14 T cell receptor beta chains sequenced from one sample in a study of CD8+CD57+ T cells in acquired aplastic anemia. Genomic DNA, the template, was used for profiling of the TCR beta VDJ and CDR3. From the reads, TCRdb called clonotypes with MiXCR, one entry per CDR3 protein. Of 200,000 to 250,000 distinct CDR3 sequences in the sample, about 37% were seen once. The sample taken for sequencing was sorted CD4+, CD8+, or CD8+CD57+ T cells (not recorded which) from PBMCs. Receptors were obtained from a human donor in good health, serving as a control.

This clonotype was recorded at least ten times. The chain employs TRBV20-1 and TRBJ1-4; D not certain. The CDR3 is 15 amino acids. V was trimmed by 3 bases and J by 3 bases, leaving 14 bases between them. Germline assignment: CDR1 DFQATT and CDR2 SNEGSKA (reference sequence). The CDR3 DNA follows: TGCAGTGCTAGCCCCTCAATGTTGGCTAATGAAAAACTGTTTTTT. Protein product: CSASPSMLANEKLFF.

There are a few counts of this clonotype. The genes are TRBV3-1 and TRBJ1-2; 9 nucleotides agree with TRBD1. This CDR3 is built from 14 residues. The junction had 5 bases not matched to a gene; V was cut back by 3 bases and J by 6 bases. Germline V gives CDR1 LGHDT, CDR2 YNNKEL (reference sequence). The CDR3 here is CASSHRTGENGYTF. Written as DNA, the CDR3 is TGTGCCAGCAGCCACCGGACAGGGGAAAATGGCTACACCTTC.

J is TRBJ2-5 and V is TRBV30; D call uncertain. The CDR3 consists of 12 residues. CDR1 and CDR2 (germline): GTSNPN, SVGIG (reference sequence). V dropped 2 bases and J dropped 4 bases, with 8 bases sitting between them. The DNA of the CDR3 is TGTGCCTGGAGTTCATATGGAGAGACCCAGTACTTC. It translates to CAWSSYGETQYF.

This clonotype has only a few counts. This chain joins TRBV5-1 and TRBJ2-5, with D possibly being TRBD2 (6 bases). The ends were cut back, 4 bases at V and 1 base at J, with 14 bases in the middle. Germline loops: CDR1 SGHRS, CDR2 YFSETQ. The CDR3 spans 15 residues. The CDR3 loop reads CASSDPGGAQETQYF. The CDR3 DNA is TGCGCCAGCAGCGACCCTGGCGGGGCCCAAGAGACCCAGTACTTC.

The CDR3 here is CSARGTGGAPLHF. For the CDR3, the DNA is TGCAGTGCTAGGGGGACAGGGGGGGCACCCCTCCACTTT. The rearrangement uses TRBV20-1 and TRBJ1-6, with TRBD1 matching 11 bases. This CDR3 spans 13 amino acids. Germline values: CDR1 DFQATT, CDR2 SNEGSKA (reference sequence). V was pared by 3 bases and J by 11 bases, with 3 bases of the junction left unmatched.

The genes are TRBV2 and TRBJ2-5, with D tentatively TRBD1 (6 bases). The CDR3 loop spans 13 amino acids. Germline CDR1 SNHLY, CDR2 FYNNEI. V was trimmed by 6 bases and J by 4 bases, leaving 12 bases between them. CDR3 amino acids: CASSIGQRETQYF. The CDR3 DNA is TGTGCCAGCAGCATAGGACAGCGAGAGACCCAGTACTTC. Together with reference TRBV2 and TRBJ2-5, the CDR3 gives the full variable domain: EPEVTQTPSHQVTQMGQEVILRCVPISNHLYFYWYRQILGQKVEFLVSFYNNEISEKSEIFDDQFSVERPDGSNFTLKIRSTKLEDSAMYFCASSIGQRETQYFGPGTRLLVL.

Turning to this clonotype: A much larger clone lies one base from this, so it may be a read error. The chain employs TRBV6-1 and TRBJ2-3; TRBD2 agrees at 9 bases. The V segment lost 5 bases and the J segment 2 bases; nucleotides outside the gene matches: 8. Germline V lookup: CDR1 MNHNS, CDR2 SASEGT. The length of the CDR3 is 16 residues. This CDR3 reads CASSRSSGIHTDTQYF. CDR3 bases: TGTGCCAGCAGTCGGTCTAGCGGGATACACACAGATACGCAGTATTTT.

V usage is TRBV15 and J usage is TRBJ2-5; D is unresolved. Germline CDR1 reads LNHNV; CDR2 reads YYDKDF (reference sequence). The CDR3 has 15 residues. V dropped 0 bases and J dropped 3 bases, with 11 bases sitting between them. Written as DNA, the CDR3 is TGTGCCACCAGCAGAGATCGCGGCAAAGAAGAGACCCAGTACTTC. Residues: CATSRDRGKEETQYF.

A word on this clonotype: Lacking the conserved final phenylalanine or tryptophan, this CDR3 likely reflects a read error. V usage is TRBV2 and J usage is TRBJ1-2; possible D gene TRBD1, 5 bases. This CDR3 is 15 amino acids long. The germline V gene has CDR1 SNHLY and CDR2 FYNNEI. V lost 6 bases and J lost 6, with 20 bases in between. The CDR3: CASSGRQTLGHGYTS. In DNA form, the CDR3 reads TGTGCCAGCAGCGGGAGACAGACCCTAGGCCATGGCTACACCTCC.

This clonotype occurred a few times. The chain couples TRBV9 to TRBJ2-7, with TRBD2 matching 7 bases. The assigned J gene may be wrong: the sequence end matches TRBJ2-1 better. The CDR3 runs 16 residues. The germline V gene encodes CDR1 SGDLS and CDR2 YYNGEE. The CDR3 DNA reads as TGTGCCAGCAGCGTAGGGGGCGGGGGAACCTACAATGAGCAGTTCTTC. Translated: CASSVGGGGTYNEQFF.

This clonotype has only one observation. Possible read error: a much larger clone is one base away. The V and J genes are TRBV6-1 and TRBJ1-2; TRBD1 might be the D (6 bases). This CDR3 spans 14 amino acids. V lost 6 bases and J 3 bases, leaving 14 bases between the germline ends. The germline CDR1 and CDR2 sequences are MNHNS and SASEGT. CDR3: CASSPQGADYGYTF. DNA of the CDR3: TGTGCCAGCAGCCCACAGGGCGCAGACTATGGCTACACCTTC.

This clonotype was observed a handful of times. The germline gene is not matched at one end of the junction; a read error may be the cause. The CDR3 is CARSLVRSSGNTIYF. In DNA form, the CDR3 reads TGTGCCCGCAGCTTAGTTCGGAGTTCGGGAAACACCATATATTTT. This rearrangement joins TRBV7-9 to TRBJ1-3; D not resolved. Germline values: CDR1 SEHNR, CDR2 FQNEAQ (reference sequence). This CDR3 region has 15 residues. Supplemented by reference TRBV7-9 and TRBJ1-3, the full variable domain reads DTGVSQNPRHKITKRGQNVTFRCDPISEHNRLYWYRQTLGQGPEFLTYFQNEAQLEKSRLLSDRFSAERPKGSFSTLEIQRTEQGDSAMYLCARSLVRSSGNTIYFGEGSWLTVV.

The V gene is TRBV15, the J gene TRBJ2-3; D possibly matches TRBD1 or TRBD2 (5 bases each). The germline gives CDR1 LNHNV, CDR2 YYDKDF (reference sequence). V was shortened by 3 bases and J by 0 bases, with 7 bases between the two germline ends. This CDR3 region has 14 residues. CDR3 in amino acids: CATSRGRSTDTQYF. The DNA of the CDR3 is TGTGCCACCAGCAGGGGACGGAGCACAGATACGCAGTATTTT. Combining the CDR3 with reference TRBV15 and TRBJ2-3 gives the whole variable domain DAMVIQNPRYQVTQFGKPVTLSCSQTLNHNVMYWYQQKSSQAPKLLFHYYDKDFNNEADTPDNFQSRRPNTSFCFLDIRSPGLGDTAMYLCATSRGRSTDTQYFGPGTRLTVL.

This clonotype was picked up a small number of times. The chain carries TRBV25-1 and TRBJ1-1; D perhaps matches TRBD1 (6 bases). This CDR3 comprises 14 residues. From germline, CDR1 is MGHDK and CDR2 SYGVNS. Deletions cut 4 bases from V and 0 bases from J, with 9 bases between. The CDR3 sequence: CASSVEGVNTEAFF. CDR3 nucleotides: TGTGCCAGCAGTGTTGAGGGGGTGAACACTGAAGCTTTCTTT.